This record looks at one TCR beta chain sequence and its context. Germline CDR1 SGHAT, CDR2 FQNNGV. The CDR3 has 17 amino acids. Trimming removed 2 bases at V and 8 bases at J, with 24 bases between. The record originates from a study of blood T cell repertoires in COVID-19. Study-wide context: Italy, Spain and the United States were the sources of the convalescent and acute COVID-19 samples.

Study processing details: Amplified reference gene primers provided the basis for estimating nucleated cell counts. Clones were read by immunoSEQ multiplex PCR, and TCRdb kept only the in-frame ones, dropping some. V, J and clone size are those of that table, while D and trimming were read from the DNA. The profile shows 200,000 to 300,000 clones, about 87% of them singletons. V is TRBV11-2 and J is TRBJ1-2; a possible D gene is TRBD1 (6 bases). The sequencing input was peripheral blood. The clonotype was recovered from a woman aged 60-70 years with COVID-19, enrolled during active disease. The DNA for the CDR3 is TGTGCCAGCAGCTTACTTCGCCAGGGGCTAGGGCTTAGCGGCTACACCTTC. Protein: CASSLLRQGLGLSGYTF. Full variable domain (outside the CDR3, taken from reference TRBV11-2 and TRBJ1-2): EAGVAQSPRYKIIEKRQSVAFWCNPISGHATLYWYQQILGQGPKLLIQFQNNGVVDDSQLPKDRFSAERLKGVDSTLKIQPAKLEDSAVYLCASSLLRQGLGLSGYTFGSGTRLTVV.